The rows below give T cell receptor beta chains drawn from one sample of a study of human T cells and chemical hapten exposure. One entry per CDR3 protein, called by TCRdb with MiXCR from the 5' RACE reads. The sample lists 95,000 to 120,000 distinct CDR3 sequences; roughly 18% were seen once. The receptors here all came from a human donor in good health. Each CDR3 is given with its conserved first and last residue. D genes are given only for firm matches. Size values are once, few and many counts, or a class for expanded clones, and some rows have none.

D gene: .; J gene: TRBJ1-1; V gene: TRBV12-3/TRBV12-4; clone size: .; CDR3 protein: CASTPTSNTEAFF; CDR3 DNA: TGTGCCAGCACACCCACTTCGAACACTGAAGCTTTCTTT
D gene: .; J gene: TRBJ1-3; V gene: TRBV24-1; clone size: .; CDR3 protein: CATSERSGNTIYF; CDR3 DNA: TGTGCCACCAGTGAGCGGTCTGGAAACACCATATATTTT
D gene: .; J gene: TRBJ2-7; V gene: TRBV7-8; clone size: few; CDR3 protein: CASSLARGGEGIEQYF; CDR3 DNA: TGTGCCAGCAGCTTAGCGCGAGGAGGTGAAGGGATCGAGCAGTACTTC
D gene: .; J gene: TRBJ1-1; V gene: TRBV24-1; clone size: .; CDR3 protein: CATSDSVAPNTEAFF; CDR3 DNA: TGTGCCACCAGTGACTCAGTGGCGCCGAACACTGAAGCTTTCTTT
D gene: TRBD1; J gene: TRBJ1-2; V gene: TRBV12-3/TRBV12-4; clone size: few; CDR3 protein: CASSFRGINYGYTF; CDR3 DNA: TGTGCCAGCAGTTTCAGGGGGATAAACTATGGCTACACCTTC
D gene: .; J gene: TRBJ2-3; V gene: TRBV28; clone size: .; CDR3 protein: CASSTSETSTDTQYF; CDR3 DNA: TGTGCCAGCAGTACTAGTGAAACCAGCACAGATACGCAGTATTTT
D gene: TRBD1; J gene: TRBJ1-5; V gene: TRBV24-1; clone size: few; CDR3 protein: CATSDSDRGTQPQHF; CDR3 DNA: TGTGCCACCAGTGATTCTGACAGGGGTACTCAGCCCCAGCATTTT
D gene: .; J gene: TRBJ2-5; V gene: TRBV20-1; clone size: few; CDR3 protein: CSAGPYVGKETQYF; CDR3 DNA: TGCAGTGCTGGCCCGTATGTTGGGAAGGAGACCCAGTACTTC
D gene: .; J gene: TRBJ1-4; V gene: TRBV20-1; clone size: .; CDR3 protein: CSAPIGEKLFF; CDR3 DNA: TGCAGTGCCCCGATAGGAGAAAAACTGTTTTTT
D gene: .; J gene: TRBJ2-3; V gene: TRBV28; clone size: few; CDR3 protein: CASSSPSGVDTQYF; CDR3 DNA: TGTGCCAGCAGTTCCCCTTCGGGAGTAGATACGCAGTATTTT
D gene: .; J gene: TRBJ2-7; V gene: TRBV7-9; clone size: .; CDR3 protein: CASSVQGEQYF; CDR3 DNA: TGTGCCAGCAGCGTGCAGGGCGAGCAGTACTTC
D gene: TRBD1; J gene: TRBJ2-7; V gene: TRBV15; clone size: many; CDR3 protein: CATRPRGQGSSYEQYF; CDR3 DNA: TGTGCCACCAGACCAAGGGGACAGGGAAGCTCCTACGAGCAGTACTTC
D gene: TRBD1; J gene: TRBJ2-7; V gene: TRBV6-5; clone size: many; CDR3 protein: CASGLRPPGTGSPYEQYF; CDR3 DNA: TGTGCCAGCGGCCTTCGCCCCCCCGGGACAGGGAGCCCCTACGAGCAGTACTTC
D gene: TRBD2; J gene: TRBJ2-7; V gene: TRBV27; clone size: .; CDR3 protein: CASSRRGGLAGGPPSEQYF; CDR3 DNA: TGTGCCAGCAGTCGTAGGGGGGGACTAGCGGGAGGCCCTCCCTCCGAGCAGTACTTC
D gene: TRBD1; J gene: TRBJ2-5; V gene: TRBV15; clone size: .; CDR3 protein: CATRGQGDETQYF; CDR3 DNA: TGTGCCACCAGGGGGCAGGGGGATGAGACCCAGTACTTC
D gene: TRBD2; J gene: TRBJ2-4; V gene: TRBV5-6; clone size: .; CDR3 protein: CASSKITGTSGLVNIQYF; CDR3 DNA: TGTGCCAGCAGTAAGATAACCGGGACTAGCGGCCTGGTGAACATTCAGTACTTC
D gene: .; J gene: TRBJ1-5; V gene: TRBV23-1; clone size: .; CDR3 protein: CASSQSLEREPQHF; CDR3 DNA: TGCGCCAGCAGTCAATCGTTAGAACGTGAGCCCCAGCATTTT
D gene: TRBD2; J gene: TRBJ2-1; V gene: TRBV5-1; clone size: many; CDR3 protein: CASSRLARDNEQFF; CDR3 DNA: TGCGCCAGCAGCCGACTAGCGAGGGACAATGAGCAGTTCTTC
D gene: .; J gene: TRBJ1-4; V gene: TRBV10-2; clone size: few; CDR3 protein: CASSDLPGRINEKLFF; CDR3 DNA: TGCGCCAGCAGTGATCTCCCGGGACGGATTAATGAAAAACTGTTTTTT
D gene: .; J gene: TRBJ2-3; V gene: TRBV30; clone size: few; CDR3 protein: CAWSGGTPDTQYF; CDR3 DNA: TGTGCCTGGAGCGGCGGGACCCCAGATACGCAGTATTTT
D gene: .; J gene: TRBJ1-2; V gene: TRBV18; clone size: few; CDR3 protein: CASSPEGANYGYTF; CDR3 DNA: TGTGCCAGCTCACCGGAGGGGGCTAACTATGGCTACACCTTC
D gene: .; J gene: TRBJ1-1; V gene: TRBV4-1; clone size: .; CDR3 protein: CASSQVFTGTEAFF; CDR3 DNA: TGCGCCAGCAGCCAAGTGTTCACAGGGACTGAAGCTTTCTTT
D gene: TRBD1; J gene: TRBJ2-7; V gene: TRBV5-4; clone size: .; CDR3 protein: CASSSGGDRGSEQYF; CDR3 DNA: TGTGCCAGCAGCTCTGGCGGGGACAGGGGCTCCGAGCAGTACTTC
D gene: .; J gene: TRBJ2-3; V gene: TRBV3-1; clone size: few; CDR3 protein: CASSSEGSSTDTQYF; CDR3 DNA: TGTGCCAGCAGTAGCGAAGGTTCTAGCACAGATACGCAGTATTTT
D gene: .; J gene: TRBJ2-1; V gene: TRBV5-1; clone size: once; CDR3 protein: CASSLGTWNNEQFF; CDR3 DNA: TGCGCCAGCAGCTTGGGGACTTGGAACAATGAGCAGTTCTTC
D gene: .; J gene: TRBJ1-1; V gene: TRBV6-1; clone size: few; CDR3 protein: CASSPPSGGVNPMNTEAFF; CDR3 DNA: TGTGCCAGCAGTCCTCCTTCCGGTGGAGTGAACCCAATGAACACTGAAGCTTTCTTT
D gene: .; J gene: TRBJ2-1; V gene: TRBV24-1; clone size: .; CDR3 protein: CATSGWKWDEQFF; CDR3 DNA: TGTGCCACCAGTGGCTGGAAATGGGATGAGCAGTTCTTC
D gene: .; J gene: TRBJ2-1; V gene: TRBV20-1; clone size: few; CDR3 protein: CSAPVGFNEQFF; CDR3 DNA: TGCAGTGCTCCGGTGGGATTCAATGAGCAGTTCTTC
D gene: TRBD2; J gene: TRBJ2-7; V gene: TRBV4-1; clone size: few; CDR3 protein: CASSQLAGGPPSYEQYF; CDR3 DNA: TGCGCCAGCAGCCAACTAGCGGGAGGTCCTCCGTCCTACGAGCAGTACTTC
D gene: TRBD1; J gene: TRBJ2-3; V gene: TRBV4-2; clone size: .; CDR3 protein: CASSPPGQQTSTDTQYF; CDR3 DNA: TGTGCCAGCAGCCCGCCGGGACAGCAAACTAGCACAGATACGCAGTATTTT
D gene: TRBD2; J gene: TRBJ2-7; V gene: TRBV13; clone size: few; CDR3 protein: CASSPRSTSGSSSRRYEQYF; CDR3 DNA: TGTGCCAGCAGCCCTCGCTCGACTAGCGGGAGCTCTAGTCGTCGCTACGAGCAGTACTTC
D gene: TRBD2; J gene: TRBJ2-1; V gene: TRBV24-1; clone size: .; CDR3 protein: CATSDSGTSGRAKISYNEQFF; CDR3 DNA: TGTGCCACCAGTGATTCCGGGACTAGCGGGAGGGCCAAGATCTCCTACAATGAGCAGTTCTTC
D gene: .; J gene: TRBJ2-7; V gene: TRBV6-1; clone size: few; CDR3 protein: CASSEAYRSEQYF; CDR3 DNA: TGTGCCAGCAGTGAAGCGTATAGGAGCGAGCAGTACTTC
D gene: .; J gene: TRBJ2-6; V gene: TRBV28; clone size: .; CDR3 protein: CASSFPGPGANVLTF; CDR3 DNA: TGTGCCAGCAGTTTTCCAGGGCCCGGGGCCAACGTCCTGACTTTC
D gene: .; J gene: TRBJ2-1; V gene: TRBV10-3; clone size: few; CDR3 protein: CAISERGGEQFF; CDR3 DNA: TGTGCCATCAGTGAAAGGGGCGGGGAGCAGTTCTTC
D gene: .; J gene: TRBJ2-2; V gene: TRBV29-1; clone size: few; CDR3 protein: CSVGTSNTGELFF; CDR3 DNA: TGCAGCGTTGGAACATCGAACACCGGGGAGCTGTTTTTT
D gene: .; J gene: TRBJ1-2; V gene: TRBV6-5; clone size: .; CDR3 protein: CASSYSNVGGTYGYTF; CDR3 DNA: TGTGCCAGCAGTTACTCGAATGTTGGGGGAACCTATGGCTACACCTTC
D gene: .; J gene: TRBJ1-5; V gene: TRBV30; clone size: few; CDR3 protein: CAWSKGAVNQPQHF; CDR3 DNA: TGTGCCTGGAGTAAAGGGGCGGTGAATCAGCCCCAGCATTTT
D gene: .; J gene: TRBJ2-6; V gene: TRBV7-3; clone size: few; CDR3 protein: CASSLFQGSGANVLTF; CDR3 DNA: TGTGCCAGCAGCTTATTTCAGGGCTCTGGGGCCAACGTCCTGACTTTC
D gene: .; J gene: TRBJ2-2; V gene: TRBV28; clone size: .; CDR3 protein: CASSLLLPRDGTGELFF; CDR3 DNA: TGTGCCAGCAGTTTACTCCTTCCCCGGGACGGCACCGGGGAGCTGTTTTTT
D gene: TRBD2; J gene: TRBJ2-3; V gene: TRBV20-1; clone size: .; CDR3 protein: CSAPGLGDTQYF; CDR3 DNA: TGCAGTGCACCGGGACTAGGAGATACGCAGTATTTT
D gene: TRBD2; J gene: TRBJ2-7; V gene: TRBV4-1; clone size: few; CDR3 protein: CASSQGGAIYEQYF; CDR3 DNA: TGCGCCAGCAGCCAGGGAGGGGCTATCTACGAGCAGTACTTC
D gene: .; J gene: TRBJ2-7; V gene: TRBV6-6; clone size: few; CDR3 protein: CASSYWDRSYEQYF; CDR3 DNA: TGTGCCAGCAGTTACTGGGACCGCTCCTACGAGCAGTACTTC
D gene: .; J gene: TRBJ1-1; V gene: TRBV7-9; clone size: .; CDR3 protein: CASSLTIGLNTEAFF; CDR3 DNA: TGTGCCAGCAGCTTAACGATTGGGCTGAACACTGAAGCTTTCTTT
D gene: .; J gene: TRBJ2-6; V gene: TRBV27; clone size: few; CDR3 protein: CASGRGIANVLTF; CDR3 DNA: TGTGCCAGCGGACGAGGAATCGCCAACGTCCTGACTTTC
D gene: .; J gene: TRBJ1-1; V gene: TRBV27; clone size: few; CDR3 protein: CASRGGGFDTEAFF; CDR3 DNA: TGTGCCAGCAGAGGAGGGGGGTTCGACACTGAAGCTTTCTTT
D gene: .; J gene: TRBJ1-5; V gene: TRBV28; clone size: .; CDR3 protein: CASLTHADQPQHF; CDR3 DNA: TGTGCCAGCCTCACTCACGCTGATCAGCCCCAGCATTTT
D gene: TRBD1; J gene: TRBJ1-5; V gene: TRBV29-1; clone size: few; CDR3 protein: CSVGQVGNQPQHF; CDR3 DNA: TGCAGCGTGGGACAGGTCGGCAATCAGCCCCAGCATTTT
D gene: TRBD2; J gene: TRBJ2-1; V gene: TRBV18; clone size: few; CDR3 protein: CASSPPFNSGIHYNEQFF; CDR3 DNA: TGTGCCAGCTCACCACCGTTCAATAGCGGGATACACTACAATGAGCAGTTCTTC
D gene: .; J gene: TRBJ1-1; V gene: TRBV7-2; clone size: few; CDR3 protein: CASRPPGHPAGTEAFF; CDR3 DNA: TGTGCCAGCAGACCGCCGGGACATCCCGCAGGCACTGAAGCTTTCTTT
D gene: .; J gene: TRBJ1-5; V gene: TRBV5-1; clone size: few; CDR3 protein: CASREDNSNQPQHF; CDR3 DNA: TGCGCCAGCAGAGAGGACAATAGCAATCAGCCCCAGCATTTT
D gene: .; J gene: TRBJ2-3; V gene: TRBV5-4; clone size: .; CDR3 protein: CASSLKGGGTDTQYF; CDR3 DNA: TGTGCCAGCAGCTTAAAAGGGGGAGGGACAGATACGCAGTATTTT
D gene: TRBD1; J gene: TRBJ1-4; V gene: TRBV28; clone size: few; CDR3 protein: CASSSNYLDRGPEKLFF; CDR3 DNA: TGTGCCAGCAGTTCTAATTACTTGGACAGGGGGCCTGAAAAACTGTTTTTT
D gene: .; J gene: TRBJ2-1; V gene: TRBV30; clone size: .; CDR3 protein: CAWSRSPSYNEQFF; CDR3 DNA: TGTGCCTGGAGCCGTTCCCCGTCCTACAATGAGCAGTTCTTC
D gene: .; J gene: TRBJ2-6; V gene: TRBV11-2; clone size: few; CDR3 protein: CASSPGRGSGANVLTF; CDR3 DNA: TGTGCCAGCAGCCCTGGCAGGGGCTCTGGGGCCAACGTCCTGACTTTC